The 26 T cell receptor beta chains below were found in one sample sequenced in a study of T cell changes during pregnancy in multiple sclerosis. Clones were sequenced by immunoSEQ multiplex PCR, and TCRdb holds only the in-frame ones, with some missing. This sample has approximately 90,000 clones, with around 93% found just once. The specimen was peripheral blood, collected before pregnancy. The receptor set was obtained from a female donor with multiple sclerosis, enrolled in a pregnancy study.

The chain couples TRBV18 to TRBJ2-1; 12 bases line up with TRBD1. Germline assignment: CDR1 KGHSH and CDR2 LQKENI. CDR3 length: 17 amino acids. The V gene end was trimmed by 1 base and the J gene end by 3 bases; junction bases not matched to a gene: 4. CDR3 DNA sequence: TGTGCCAGCTCACCACTTCGGGACAGGGGGCTCTACAATGAGCAGTTCTTC. Translated, it gives CASSPLRDRGLYNEQFF.

The chain links TRBV28 to TRBJ1-5; the match to TRBD1 covers 8 bases. The CDR3 consists of 16 residues. The trim removed 6 bases at V and 2 bases at J, leaving 9 bases unmatched. Germline CDR1 is MDHEN and CDR2 is SYDVKM. In nucleotides, the CDR3 is TGTGCCAGCAGCTTGACAGGGGTAAGTGGCAATCAGCCCCAGCATTTT. Amino acids: CASSLTGVSGNQPQHF.

The rearrangement joins TRBV5-4 to TRBJ2-3; 13 bases align to TRBD2. CDR3 length equals 16 residues. J was trimmed by 1 base and V by 4 bases; bases with no gene match: 3. Germline CDR1 reads SGHNT; CDR2 reads YYREEE (reference sequence). DNA for the CDR3: TGTGCCAGCAGCCCCGGGACTAGCGGGGGCACAGATACGCAGTATTTT. As protein: CASSPGTSGGTDTQYF.

This rearrangement joins TRBV27 to TRBJ2-1; 13 bases fit TRBD2. Trimming took 6 bases from V and 5 from J; bases not matched to a gene: 7. The CDR3 has 16 amino acids. CDR1 and CDR2 (germline): MNHEY, SMNVEV (reference sequence). CDR3 protein: CASRLAGGLRHNEQFF. In nucleotides, the CDR3 is TGTGCCAGCAGACTAGCGGGAGGGCTCAGGCACAATGAGCAGTTCTTC.

The V gene is TRBV2, the J gene TRBJ1-6, with D possibly TRBD1 on 5 matching bases. The CDR3 extends over 15 amino acids. Trimming removed 9 bases at V and 7 bases at J, with 19 bases between. Germline-derived CDR1 and CDR2 are SNHLY and FYNNEI. The CDR3 DNA reads as TGTGCCAGTAAACCGTCGGAACAGGAAAATTCACCCCTCCACTTT. Amino acid sequence: CASKPSEQENSPLHF.

The chain joins TRBV12-5 to TRBJ2-5; D is perhaps TRBD1 (6 bases). The CDR3 is made up of 16 amino acids. Germline V gene sequence: CDR1 LGHNT, CDR2 FRNRAP. Between the trimmed V and J ends, which lost 0 bases and 2 bases, there was a span of 13 bases. This chain's CDR3 is CASGLVLGATQETQYF. CDR3 in DNA: TGTGCTAGTGGTTTGGTACTGGGGGCCACTCAAGAGACCCAGTACTTC.

The genes are TRBV7-3 and TRBJ2-1, with D unclear. The CDR3 has 13 residues. V was pared by 1 base and J by 9 bases, with 10 bases between. The V gene's germline CDR1 is SGHTA and CDR2 FQGTGA. Here the CDR3 reads CASSLIGQIEQFF. The CDR3 region has the DNA TGTGCCAGCAGCTTAATTGGTCAGATTGAGCAGTTCTTC.

V and J are TRBV9 and TRBJ1-1, with 7 positions matching TRBD1. Per germline, CDR1 SGDLS and CDR2 YYNGEE. The CDR3 sequence is 15 residues long. V shed 4 bases, J shed 4 bases, and the junction held 10 bases outside the gene matches. The CDR3 bases are TGTGCCAGCAGCTCATTAGGGGGCGAAGGCACTGAAGCTTTCTTT. It encodes CASSSLGGEGTEAFF. Variable domain in full (rest from reference TRBV9 and TRBJ1-1): DSGVTQTPKHLITATGQRVTLRCSPRSGDLSVYWYQQSLDQGLQFLIQYYNGEERAKGNILERFSAQQFPDLHSELNLSSLELGDSALYFCASSSLGGEGTEAFFGQGTRLTVV.

The V gene is TRBV5-4, the J gene TRBJ1-2, with D perhaps matching TRBD1 (6 bases). The CDR3 covers 17 residues. Germline V lookup: CDR1 SGHNT, CDR2 YYREEE (reference sequence). The germline V and J ends were trimmed by 0 bases and 8 bases, with 23 bases remaining between them. In DNA form, the CDR3 reads TGTGCCAGCAGCTTGGCGGGGCAGGCCACAGGGCTAGGGGGCTACACCTTC. Protein product: CASSLAGQATGLGGYTF.

The chain uses TRBV6-5 and TRBJ1-1; the D gene is possibly TRBD1 (6 bases). The germline CDR1 and CDR2 sequences are MNHEY and SVGAGI. This CDR3 has 14 amino acids. The V and J ends lost 4 bases and 1 base respectively, with 10 bases between them. The CDR3 bases are TGTGCCAGCAGTTTAGTGGGACAGAACACTGAAGCTTTCTTT. Its protein is CASSLVGQNTEAFF.

This rearrangement joins TRBV9 to TRBJ1-2; D gene unclear. This CDR3 is 15 amino acids long. V dropped 4 bases and J dropped 1 base, with 14 bases sitting between them. Germline V gene lookup returns CDR1 SGDLS and CDR2 YYNGEE. The DNA of the CDR3 is TGTGCCAGCAGCCCAGAGGGCGGGTTTAACTATGGCTACACCTTC. It is translated as CASSPEGGFNYGYTF. Full variable domain (rest looked up from reference TRBV9 and TRBJ1-2): DSGVTQTPKHLITATGQRVTLRCSPRSGDLSVYWYQQSLDQGLQFLIQYYNGEERAKGNILERFSAQQFPDLHSELNLSSLELGDSALYFCASSPEGGFNYGYTFGSGTRLTVV.

This chain uses TRBV4-1 with TRBJ1-2, with TRBD1 as a possible D gene (6 bases). CDR1 is MGHRA, CDR2 YSYEKL, per germline. Trimming shortened V by 4 bases and J by 7 bases, and 22 bases separated the two germline ends. The CDR3 runs 16 residues. DNA of the CDR3: TGCGCCAGCAGCCCAGGGGCAACTGAGGGATCGAGTGGCTACACCTTC. This encodes CASSPGATEGSSGYTF.

The rearrangement links TRBV18 to TRBJ2-1; D unresolved. Germline loops: CDR1 KGHSH, CDR2 LQKENI. Trimming took 3 bases from V and 0 from J, leaving 9 bases between them. This CDR3 is 15 amino acids long. This CDR3 reads CASSPRFSSYNEQFF. CDR3 nucleotide sequence: TGTGCCAGCTCACCGAGGTTTAGCTCCTACAATGAGCAGTTCTTC.

Here the CDR3 DNA reads TGTGCCAGCAGCCGACAGGGTTCGAACACTGAAGCTTTCTTT. It specifies CASSRQGSNTEAFF. The V gene is TRBV14, the J gene TRBJ1-1; 7 nucleotides match TRBD1. Looked up from germline, CDR1 is SGHDN and CDR2 is FVKESK. V shed 4 bases and J 1 base; nucleotides not matched to a gene: 3. The CDR3 spans 14 residues.

V and J are TRBV11-2 and TRBJ2-1; TRBD2 is a possible D gene (6 bases). V was shortened by 4 bases and J by 7 bases, with 17 bases between the two germline ends. Germline lookup yields CDR1 SGHAT and CDR2 FQNNGV. The CDR3 runs to 15 residues. The CDR3: CASSSLRLVINEQFF. In DNA, the CDR3 is TGTGCCAGCAGCTCCCTCCGACTAGTTATAAATGAGCAGTTCTTC.

The chain uses TRBV5-1 and TRBJ2-7, with 7 nucleotides matching TRBD1. Germline V gene lookup returns CDR1 SGHRS and CDR2 YFSETQ. The CDR3 is made up of 14 amino acids. The J segment lost 5 bases and the V segment lost 0 bases, leaving 5 bases of the junction unmatched. The chain's CDR3 is CASSLEQGNDEQYF. The CDR3 nucleotides are TGCGCCAGCAGCTTGGAACAGGGGAACGACGAGCAGTACTTC.

J is TRBJ2-1 and V is TRBV11-2; 8 positions agree with TRBD1. The V segment lost 3 bases and the J segment 9 bases; nucleotides outside the gene matches: 4. From germline, CDR1 is SGHAT and CDR2 FQNNGV. This CDR3 region has 13 residues. The CDR3 region is CASSFTGTGEQFF. In DNA, the CDR3 is TGTGCCAGCAGCTTTACAGGGACAGGTGAGCAGTTCTTC.

This clone was picked up one time. The rearrangement uses TRBV11-3 and TRBJ2-3, with 8 positions matching TRBD2. Germline V gene lookup returns CDR1 SGHNT and CDR2 YENEEA. The J segment lost 0 bases and the V segment lost 4 bases, leaving 3 bases of the junction unmatched. The CDR3 runs to 15 residues. The CDR3 loop reads CASSSGGGSTDTQYF. CDR3 nucleotide sequence: TGTGCCAGCAGCTCGGGAGGGGGTAGCACAGATACGCAGTATTTT.

The V call is TRBV27, the J call TRBJ2-1; 10 bases are a match to TRBD2. The CDR3 is 15 residues long. CDR1 is MNHEY, CDR2 SMNVEV, per germline (reference sequence). V shed 7 bases, J shed 3 bases, and the junction held 6 bases outside the gene matches. The chain's CDR3 is CASTYSGGNYNEQFF. CDR3 coding DNA: TGTGCCAGCACCTATAGCGGGGGGAACTACAATGAGCAGTTCTTC.

The chain combines TRBV18 with TRBJ2-5; TRBD1 aligns across 8 bases. This CDR3 is 17 amino acids long. Germline V gene data show CDR1 as KGHSH and CDR2 as LQKENI. V shed 5 bases and J 3 bases; nucleotides not matched to a gene: 14. The CDR3 DNA reads TGTGCCAGCTCAGGAATACGGACAGGGCAACTTAAAGAGACCCAGTACTTC. This encodes CASSGIRTGQLKETQYF.

V is TRBV10-2 and J is TRBJ2-5; the match to TRBD1 covers 10 bases. Unmatched junction bases numbered 5, after V lost 6 bases and J lost 1 base. Germline CDR1 reads WSHSY; CDR2 reads SAAADI. The CDR3 is made up of 15 amino acids. The DNA of the CDR3 is TGCGCCAGCAGGGGGGACAGGGGCCCCCAAGAGACCCAGTACTTC. Translated, it gives CASRGDRGPQETQYF.

This clone has only a few counts. The chain employs TRBV2 and TRBJ1-1, with D unresolved. The V gene lost 5 bases and the J gene lost 6 bases, with 10 bases spanning the gap. Germline V gives CDR1 SNHLY, CDR2 FYNNEI. The CDR3 has 12 residues. In DNA form, the CDR3 reads TGTGCCAGCAGTCTGATGACACCTGAAGCTTTCTTT. Its translation: CASSLMTPEAFF.

The V call is TRBV29-1, the J call TRBJ2-1; D possibly corresponds to TRBD2 (6 bases). Germline assignment: CDR1 SQVTM and CDR2 ANQGSEA. Trimming removed 5 bases at V and 9 bases at J, with 14 bases between. This CDR3 has 12 amino acids. CDR3 nucleotide sequence: TGCAGCGTTTCCGGGGTGGGACTTGAGCAGTTCTTC. Encoded protein: CSVSGVGLEQFF.

The chain couples TRBV25-1 to TRBJ2-1; 7 bases agree with TRBD1. The germline V gene has CDR1 MGHDK and CDR2 SYGVNS. The CDR3 extends over 16 amino acids. V lost 6 bases to trimming and J lost 5 bases; unmatched junction nucleotides: 13. Written as DNA, the CDR3 is TGTGCCAGCAGCGCTGATGGGACAGACCGTAACAATGAGCAGTTCTTC. Translating it yields CASSADGTDRNNEQFF.

V usage is TRBV5-1 and J usage is TRBJ2-7; 9 nucleotides match TRBD1. Germline loops: CDR1 SGHRS, CDR2 YFSETQ. Unmatched junction bases numbered 8, after V lost 3 bases and J lost 7 bases. CDR3 length: 14 residues. CDR3: CASSWTGAGLEQYF. CDR3 nucleotide sequence: TGCGCCAGCAGCTGGACAGGGGCGGGGTTGGAGCAGTACTTC.

The chain links TRBV5-4 to TRBJ1-1; D perhaps matches TRBD1 (6 bases). In germline, CDR1 is SGHNT, CDR2 YYREEE (reference sequence). The length of the CDR3 is 13 residues. V gave up 4 bases and J gave up 4 bases, with 11 bases separating them. CDR3 amino acids: CASSPTGSTEAFF. CDR3 sequence (DNA): TGTGCCAGCAGCCCTACAGGGTCCACTGAAGCTTTCTTT.